This passage covers 30 T cell receptor beta chains from one sample sequenced in a study of CD8 T cells in ankylosing spondylitis. General study results and limits: Made up of under ten highly homologous variants, a TCR beta motif appeared characteristic of ankylosing spondylitis blood.

TCRdb analysed the 5' RACE reads with MiXCR anew, one entry per CDR3 protein. The repertoire has 670,000 or so distinct CDR3 sequences, around 20% of them found once; the top ten carry around a fifth. No antigen is known for these receptors. Sequencing was performed on blood, either unsorted or a sorted T cell fraction (not recorded which). The receptors here all came from a male donor with ankylosing spondylitis.

The V and J genes are TRBV5-1 and TRBJ2-2, with D maybe TRBD2 (6 bases). The CDR3 has 14 amino acids. In germline, CDR1 is SGHRS, CDR2 YFSETQ. Trimming removed 0 bases at V and 6 bases at J, with 9 bases between. CDR3 sequence: CASSLDGGSGELFF. The CDR3 DNA follows: TGCGCCAGCAGCTTGGATGGAGGGTCCGGGGAGCTGTTTTTT. Using reference TRBV5-1 and TRBJ2-2 for the parts outside the CDR3, the full variable domain is KAGVTQTPRYLIKTRGQQVTLSCSPISGHRSVSWYQQTPGQGLQFLFEYFSETQRNKGNFPGRFSGRQFSNSRSEMNVSTLELGDSALYLCASSLDGGSGELFFGEGSRLTVL.

The V and J genes are TRBV11-2 and TRBJ2-7; 9 bases map to TRBD2. Unmatched junction bases numbered 15, after V lost 5 bases and J lost 1 base. This CDR3 has 18 amino acids. Germline V gives CDR1 SGHAT, CDR2 FQNNGV. CDR3 residues: CASSQRRGGNPLSYEQYF. Here the CDR3 DNA reads TGTGCCAGCAGCCAGAGGCGGGGGGGGAATCCTCTTTCCTACGAGCAGTACTTC.

The rearrangement uses TRBV2 and TRBJ2-7; D not certain. From germline, CDR1 is SNHLY and CDR2 FYNNEI. V was shortened by 4 bases and J by 1 base, with 14 bases between the two germline ends. The CDR3 is 15 residues long. CDR3 DNA: TGTGCCAGCAGTGGTTTAGGATTAACTTCCTACGAGCAGTACTTC. Protein: CASSGLGLTSYEQYF.

The chain joins TRBV20-1 to TRBJ1-3, with TRBD1 identical over 7 bases. V shed 6 bases and J 4 bases; nucleotides not matched to a gene: 9. The CDR3 totals 14 residues. Looked up from germline, CDR1 is DFQATT and CDR2 is SNEGSKA (reference sequence). CDR3 sequence reads: CSAVDREGGNTIYF. In DNA, the CDR3 is TGCAGTGCCGTTGACAGGGAAGGAGGAAACACCATATATTTT.

This clonotype turned up a few times. V and J are TRBV3-1 and TRBJ2-2; TRBD2 aligns across 8 bases. This CDR3 region has 17 residues. Germline V CDR1 and CDR2: LGHDT, YNNKEL (reference sequence). J was trimmed by 0 bases and V by 0 bases; bases with no gene match: 3. The DNA for the CDR3 is TGTGCCAGCAGCCAAGATCCAGCGGGGGCGAACACCGGGGAGCTGTTTTTT. This translates into CASSQDPAGANTGELFF.

There are a few counts of this clonotype. This chain uses TRBV30 with TRBJ1-2, with a weak D call TRBD1 (6 bases). CDR1 GTSNPN and CDR2 SVGIG come from the germline V gene (reference sequence). CDR3 size: 13 residues. CDR3 in amino acids: CQLGQGPSYGYTF. CDR3 nucleotide sequence: TGTCAGCTGGGGCAGGGGCCTTCCTATGGCTACACCTTC.

The table lists this clonotype with a count of one. The gene calls are TRBV12-3 or TRBV12-4 and TRBJ1-1; D not resolved. The length of the CDR3 is 15 residues. The V and J ends lost 6 bases and 0 bases respectively, with 14 bases between them. CDR3 sequence reads: CASSLGEVLNTEAFF. As DNA, the CDR3 is TGTGCCAGCAGCCTCGGCGAGGTCCTGAACACTGAAGCTTTCTTT.

This chain uses TRBV11-2 with TRBJ2-7; D possibly corresponds to TRBD2 (6 bases). Trimming took 7 bases from V and 12 from J, leaving 22 bases between them. The CDR3 spans 13 residues. Germline V gene data show CDR1 as SGHAT and CDR2 as FQNNGV. CDR3 loop: CASTPGGALNPYF. The CDR3 DNA sequence: TGTGCCAGCACCCCCGGAGGGGCCCTCAATCCGTACTTC.

The CDR3: CSAQVAGNYGYTF. Written as DNA, the CDR3 is TGCAGTGCTCAGGTGGCGGGTAACTATGGCTACACCTTC. The rearrangement joins TRBV20-1 to TRBJ1-2; no firm D call. The length of the CDR3 is 13 residues. CDR1 and CDR2 (germline): DFQATT, SNEGSKA (reference sequence). V dropped 5 bases and J dropped 1 base, with 11 bases sitting between them.

The J gene is TRBJ2-1, the V gene TRBV12-3 or TRBV12-4; 9 positions match TRBD2. This CDR3 has 19 residues. The CDR3 nucleotides are TGTACCTGCAGTTTCGGGGTTGGTAGATCGGCGGGGGGGGACAATGAGCAGTTCTTC. This gives the protein CTCSFGVGRSAGGDNEQFF.

This clonotype appeared a few times. Germline is not matched at one junction end, which may reflect a read error. V gene TRBV18 combines with J gene TRBJ2-7; D gene unclear. The CDR3 spans 13 residues. Germline lookup yields CDR1 KGHSH and CDR2 LQKENI. The CDR3 region has the DNA TGTGCCAGCTCACCCCAGGATGCCTACGGGCAGTACTTC. Its protein is CASSPQDAYGQYF. Drawing the rest from reference TRBV18 and TRBJ2-7, the complete variable domain is NAGVMQNPRHLVRRRGQEARLRCSPMKGHSHVYWYRQLPEEGLKFMVYLQKENIIDESGMPKERFSAEFPKEGPSILRIQQVVRGDSAAYFCASSPQDAYGQYFGPGTRLTVT.

In its sample, this clonotype was seen a few times. The rearrangement joins TRBV7-9 to TRBJ2-3; no clear D gene. Per germline, CDR1 SEHNR and CDR2 FQNEAQ (reference sequence). CDR3 length equals 14 residues. V was cut by 2 bases and J by 5 bases, with 11 bases left in between. DNA for the CDR3: TGTGCCAGCAGCTTATCTCTTCATCAAGATACGCAGTATTTT. It encodes CASSLSLHQDTQYF.

This clonotype was seen more than once but under ten times. In DNA form, the CDR3 reads TGCGCCAGCAGCGCGTGGCTAGCCGGGGAGCTGTTTTTT. It is translated as CASSAWLAGELFF. The J gene is TRBJ2-2, the V gene TRBV4-1; no clear D gene. The CDR3 runs 13 residues. V lost 5 bases and J lost 6, with 10 bases in between. CDR1 MGHRA and CDR2 YSYEKL come from the germline V gene.

The chain has TRBV6-1 and TRBJ2-1; a weak D match, TRBD1 (5 bases). V was pared by 5 bases and J by 6 bases, with 17 bases between. The CDR3 is 15 residues long. Germline CDR1 reads MNHNS; CDR2 reads SASEGT. The CDR3 region has the DNA TGTGCCAGCAGTCCTGGACACGTCCCGTCCAATGAGCAGTTCTTC. Translating gives CASSPGHVPSNEQFF.

This chain uses TRBV20-1 with TRBJ2-7; unclear D gene. The CDR3 is made up of 15 amino acids. V was cut by 0 bases and J by 1 base, with 13 bases left in between. Germline CDR1 is DFQATT and CDR2 is SNEGSKA (reference sequence). The CDR3 region has the DNA TGCAGTGCTAGAGATATAGCTTCTCCGTCCTACGAGCAGTACTTC. Translation: CSARDIASPSYEQYF.

This sequence joins TRBV5-1 and TRBJ1-2; no reliable D call. Trimming removed 1 base from V and 8 bases from J, with 18 bases in between. CDR1 and CDR2 from the germline V gene are SGHRS and YFSETQ. This CDR3 is 15 amino acids long. The CDR3 spells CASSLRYPPTSGYTF. The CDR3 DNA reads TGCGCCAGCAGCTTGAGGTATCCCCCGACTAGCGGCTACACCTTC.

This clonotype has only a few counts. The V call is TRBV4-2, the J call TRBJ2-5; 9 bases are shared with TRBD1. CDR1 and CDR2 from the germline V gene are LGHNA and YNFKEQ. V was pared by 1 base and J by 2 bases, with 8 bases of the junction left unmatched. This CDR3 region has 17 residues. For the CDR3, the DNA is TGTGCCAGCAGCCAAGGGCCCTTGGGGACAGGGCAAGAGACCCAGTACTTC. It is translated as CASSQGPLGTGQETQYF.

The chain joins TRBV6-2 or TRBV6-3 to TRBJ2-2; tentatively, D is TRBD1 or TRBD2 (5 bases each). V was trimmed by 7 bases and J by 6 bases, leaving 12 bases between them. This CDR3 contains 13 residues. Germline V gene data show CDR1 as MNHEY and CDR2 as SVGEGT. The DNA for the CDR3 is TGTGCCAGCAACCTGGGGGTTTCCGGGGAGCTGTTTTTT. Translation: CASNLGVSGELFF.

This chain joins TRBV29-1 and TRBJ2-1; 9 bases are shared with TRBD1. V was pared by 6 bases and J by 7 bases, with 7 bases of the junction left unmatched. Germline V lookup: CDR1 SQVTM, CDR2 ANQGSEA. The CDR3 extends over 13 amino acids. The CDR3 region is CSVTGTGLNEQFF. CDR3 bases: TGCAGCGTCACCGGGACAGGGCTAAATGAGCAGTTCTTC.

This clonotype has more than one count but fewer than ten. The V gene is TRBV4-2, the J gene TRBJ2-7, with D possibly TRBD2 on 6 matching bases. Germline loops: CDR1 LGHNA, CDR2 YNFKEQ. This CDR3 is built from 14 residues. Trimming removed 4 bases at V and 5 bases at J, with 15 bases between. CDR3 in amino acids: CASSPMEGPDEQYF. The CDR3 coding sequence is TGTGCCAGCAGCCCGATGGAGGGACCCGACGAGCAGTACTTC.

The chain combines TRBV9 with TRBJ2-3, with 13 bases aligning to TRBD2. CDR1 is SGDLS, CDR2 YYNGEE, per germline. The CDR3 loop spans 18 amino acids. J gave up 0 bases and V 4 bases, and 8 bases lay outside the gene matches. The DNA for the CDR3 is TGTGCCAGCAGCAAGGGACTAGCGGGGAGTGCCAGCACAGATACGCAGTATTTT. Amino acid sequence: CASSKGLAGSASTDTQYF.

This chain joins TRBV6-1 and TRBJ2-1; TRBD2 aligns across 13 bases. Germline-derived CDR1 and CDR2 are MNHNS and SASEGT. After removal of 1 base from V and 10 bases from J, the junction contained 7 bases not matched to a gene. This CDR3 has 16 residues. CDR3 protein: CASSEEGLAGLWEQFF. The CDR3 bases are TGTGCCAGCAGTGAAGAGGGACTAGCGGGGTTATGGGAGCAGTTCTTC.

This clonotype was seen a few times. The chain links TRBV20-1 to TRBJ1-5; D remains ambiguous. CDR3 length: 14 residues. With 6 bases removed from V and 2 bases from J, the gap between germline ends came to 14 bases. Germline CDR1 DFQATT, CDR2 SNEGSKA (reference sequence). CDR3 sequence: CSARNPGGNQPQHF. The CDR3 DNA reads as TGCAGTGCAAGGAACCCTGGGGGCAATCAGCCCCAGCATTTT.

This clonotype was seen more than once but under ten times. This rearrangement joins TRBV20-1 to TRBJ2-1; 15 bases align to TRBD2. The CDR3 covers 16 residues. CDR1 DFQATT and CDR2 SNEGSKA come from the germline V gene (reference sequence). The V and J ends lost 0 bases and 7 bases, in that order; junction bases with no gene match: 4. CDR3 sequence (DNA): TGCAGTGCTAGAGATATAGGGACTAGCGGGGGGAATGAGCAGTTCTTC. Translation gives CSARDIGTSGGNEQFF.

This clonotype has a handful of counts. The chain employs TRBV28 and TRBJ2-4; 11 bases are a match to TRBD2. The junction had 8 bases not matched to a gene; V was cut back by 4 bases and J by 0 bases. CDR1 and CDR2 from the germline V gene are MDHEN and SYDVKM. CDR3 length equals 18 residues. In DNA form, the CDR3 reads TGTGCCAGCAGTTCGGGGACTAGCGGCTCCAGAGCCAAAAACATTCAGTACTTC. Translated, it gives CASSSGTSGSRAKNIQYF.

This clonotype has a handful of counts. The chain joins TRBV18 to TRBJ2-4; possibly TRBD1 for D (6 bases). There are 13 residues in the CDR3. Germline CDR1 KGHSH, CDR2 LQKENI. Trimming removed 4 bases at V and 6 bases at J, with 10 bases between. CDR3 sequence reads: CASSQGEINIQYF. The CDR3 DNA follows: TGTGCCAGCTCACAGGGGGAGATAAACATTCAGTACTTC.

This rearrangement joins TRBV4-3 to TRBJ2-2; TRBD2 aligns across 7 bases. The CDR3 runs to 16 residues. V dropped 0 bases and J dropped 5; count of bases not matched to a gene: 6. The germline V gene encodes CDR1 LGHNA and CDR2 YSLEER. The CDR3 is CASSQERWGGTGELFF. CDR3 DNA: TGCGCCAGCAGCCAAGAACGCTGGGGAGGGACCGGGGAGCTGTTTTTT.

The J gene is TRBJ2-3, the V gene TRBV20-1; no firm D call. The CDR3 length is 15 residues. Germline V gives CDR1 DFQATT, CDR2 SNEGSKA (reference sequence). With 0 bases removed from V and 0 bases from J, the gap between germline ends came to 10 bases. The CDR3 is CSARDAAFSTDTQYF. DNA of the CDR3: TGCAGTGCTAGAGATGCGGCTTTTAGCACAGATACGCAGTATTTT.

The J gene is TRBJ2-7, the V gene TRBV7-3; TRBD1 matches 9 bases. This CDR3 spans 17 amino acids. The V gene's germline CDR1 is SGHTA and CDR2 FQGTGA. J gave up 5 bases and V 1 base, and 12 bases lay outside the gene matches. CDR3 residues: CASSLKRTGTGTHEQYF. CDR3 DNA: TGTGCCAGCAGCTTAAAACGGACCGGGACAGGGACCCACGAGCAGTACTTC.

This chain joins TRBV29-1 and TRBJ1-4, with 8 nucleotides matching TRBD1. The CDR3 is 13 amino acids. Germline CDR1 is SQVTM and CDR2 is ANQGSEA. V lost 5 bases and J lost 6; bases outside the gene matches: 5. As DNA, the CDR3 is TGCAGCGTTCGTCAGGGGGCTCATGAAAAACTGTTTTTT. Residues: CSVRQGAHEKLFF. The complete variable domain, with remaining parts taken from reference TRBV29-1 and TRBJ1-4, reads SAVISQKPSRDICQRGTSLTIQCQVDSQVTMMFWYRQQPGQSLTLIATANQGSEATYESGFVIDKFPISRPNLTFSTLTVSNMSPEDSSIYLCSVRQGAHEKLFFGSGTQLSVL.